The next 27 T cell receptor beta chains were all read from a single sample in a study of long-term antiretroviral therapy in people with HIV. Survey level was the resolution at which the v3.0 immunoSEQ assay ran. Libraries were prepared by immunoSEQ multiplex PCR; TCRdb keeps only in-frame clonotypes and omits some of them. The data show tens of thousands of clones, roughly 95% seen once. Here the sequenced sample was unsorted PBMCs, taken 3.7 years after starting antiretroviral therapy. The receptors shown here come from a woman aged 50 to 60 with HIV.

The chain recombines TRBV6-6 with TRBJ2-1; TRBD2 might be the D (6 bases). CDR1 and CDR2 (germline): MNHNY, SVGAGI (reference sequence). V was trimmed by 4 bases and J by 7 bases, leaving 20 bases between them. The CDR3 sequence is 16 residues long. The CDR3 DNA follows: TGTGCCAGCAGTTTTCGCGCCGCTCCCCGGGGGAATGAGCAGTTCTTC. It specifies CASSFRAAPRGNEQFF.

This clone appeared a single time. The rearrangement uses TRBV5-5 and TRBJ1-4, with D maybe TRBD1 (6 bases). The CDR3 has 14 residues. V lost 5 bases, J lost 8 bases, and 16 bases lay in between. Germline loops: CDR1 SGHKS, CDR2 YYEKEE (reference sequence). The CDR3 loop reads CASSPRGFEEKLFF. CDR3 nucleotides: TGTGCCAGCAGTCCTAGGGGGTTCGAAGAAAAACTGTTTTTT.

The chain has TRBV4-3 and TRBJ2-1; D remains ambiguous. The CDR3 has 15 amino acids. Trimming removed 0 bases at V and 9 bases at J, with 15 bases between. CDR1 and CDR2 from the germline V gene are LGHNA and YSLEER. The CDR3 DNA sequence: TGCGCCAGCAGCCAAGATCGGGCCTTGTTGAGTGAGCAGTTCTTC. The encoded protein is CASSQDRALLSEQFF.

The rearrangement joins TRBV10-3 to TRBJ1-5; D is uncertain. The ends were cut back, 0 bases at V and 0 bases at J, with 12 bases in the middle. The CDR3 is made up of 17 amino acids. Germline CDR1 ENHRY, CDR2 SYGVKD. The CDR3 sequence is CAISESGSLYSNQPQHF. The CDR3 nucleotides read TGTGCCATCAGTGAGTCGGGGTCACTTTATAGCAATCAGCCCCAGCATTTT.

On this clone itself: The junction does not match germline at one end; this may be a read error. The chain joins TRBV7-7 to TRBJ1-4; unclear D gene. The CDR3 totals 13 residues. The germline V gene has CDR1 SSHAT and CDR2 FNYEAQ (reference sequence). In DNA, the CDR3 is TGTGCTAGCAGCCTAAGTTCGCAGGAAAAACTGTTTTTT. Amino acid sequence: CASSLSSQEKLFF.

This chain connects TRBV27 to TRBJ2-7; 7 bases agree with TRBD1. This CDR3 spans 16 amino acids. Germline lookup yields CDR1 MNHEY and CDR2 SMNVEV (reference sequence). After removal of 5 bases from V and 0 bases from J, the junction contained 10 bases not matched to a gene. The CDR3 region is CASSPWKQGSSYEQYF. DNA of the CDR3: TGTGCCAGCAGTCCATGGAAACAGGGGAGCTCCTACGAGCAGTACTTC.

The rearrangement joins TRBV27 to TRBJ1-1, with 10 bases aligning to TRBD1. The CDR3 runs to 15 residues. Per the germline V gene, CDR1 is MNHEY and CDR2 is SMNVEV (reference sequence). V lost 5 bases to trimming and J lost 0 bases; unmatched junction nucleotides: 3. CDR3 bases: TGTGCCAGCAGTCCCGGGACAGGGGTGAACACTGAAGCTTTCTTT. It codes for CASSPGTGVNTEAFF.

This rearrangement joins TRBV2 to TRBJ2-2; 11 bases are a match to TRBD2. This CDR3 has 13 amino acids. Germline trimming cut 7 bases from V and 6 bases from J; bases unmatched to any gene: 1. Germline V lookup: CDR1 SNHLY, CDR2 FYNNEI. CDR3: CASKLAGAGELFF. The CDR3 DNA is TGTGCCAGCAAACTAGCGGGGGCCGGGGAGCTGTTTTTT.

This chain joins TRBV7-9 and TRBJ1-5; the D gene is possibly TRBD1 (6 bases). V was pared by 1 base and J by 3 bases, with 10 bases between. Germline lookup yields CDR1 SEHNR and CDR2 FQNEAQ (reference sequence). The CDR3 sequence is 15 residues long. The CDR3 region is CASSLGGAINQPQHF. CDR3 bases: TGTGCCAGCAGCTTAGGGGGGGCAATCAATCAGCCCCAGCATTTT.

The chain links TRBV10-3 to TRBJ2-2, with a weak D call TRBD1 (6 bases). Trimming left V 6 bases short and J 4 bases short, with 15 bases between. The CDR3 is made up of 15 amino acids. In germline, CDR1 is ENHRY, CDR2 SYGVKD. In DNA, the CDR3 is TGTGCCATCAGCCCTCGACAGGAAAGCACCGGGGAGCTGTTTTTT. Translation: CAISPRQESTGELFF.

The chain links TRBV7-9 to TRBJ2-5; the match to TRBD1 covers 8 bases. CDR1 and CDR2 (germline): SEHNR, FQNEAQ (reference sequence). Trimming cost V 0 bases and J 3 bases; bases outside gene matches: 12. The CDR3 extends over 18 amino acids. The CDR3 coding sequence is TGTGCCAGCAGCTTAGCGGCAGGGGGCAGGCGGAGGAAAGAGACCCAGTACTTC. This codes for CASSLAAGGRRRKETQYF.

The V call is TRBV9, the J call TRBJ1-2; 11 bases fit TRBD1. J gave up 4 bases and V 7 bases, and 9 bases lay outside the gene matches. The CDR3 totals 15 residues. The germline V gene encodes CDR1 SGDLS and CDR2 YYNGEE. CDR3 nucleotides: TGTGCCAGCCGCCGCGGACAGGGGGCTTTCTATGGCTACACCTTC. Protein sequence: CASRRGQGAFYGYTF.

The chain carries TRBV29-1 and TRBJ2-1, with TRBD1 matching over 9 bases. The V segment lost 7 bases and the J segment 3 bases; nucleotides outside the gene matches: 10. This CDR3 has 15 amino acids. CDR1 is SQVTM, CDR2 ANQGSEA, per germline. The CDR3 DNA is TGCAGCGCCAAGGGACCGGGACAGGGCTACAATGAGCAGTTCTTC. Amino acid sequence: CSAKGPGQGYNEQFF.

The V gene is TRBV2, the J gene TRBJ2-5; 9 nucleotides agree with TRBD2. Germline V gene data show CDR1 as SNHLY and CDR2 as FYNNEI. The ends lost 3 bases at V and 5 bases at J; junction bases unmatched: 13. The CDR3 spans 17 residues. CDR3 sequence: CASSEGGPSGIRETQYF. In DNA form, the CDR3 reads TGTGCCAGCAGTGAGGGTGGACCTAGCGGGATTCGGGAGACCCAGTACTTC. The complete variable domain, with remaining parts taken from reference TRBV2 and TRBJ2-5, reads EPEVTQTPSHQVTQMGQEVILRCVPISNHLYFYWYRQILGQKVEFLVSFYNNEISEKSEIFDDQFSVERPDGSNFTLKIRSTKLEDSAMYFCASSEGGPSGIRETQYFGPGTRLLVL.

The chain carries TRBV19 and TRBJ1-1; 11 bases match TRBD1. CDR1 is LNHDA, CDR2 SQIVND, per germline (reference sequence). The CDR3 is made up of 13 amino acids. J lost 4 bases, V lost 6 bases, and 1 base had no gene match. This CDR3 reads CASRGTGGTEAFF. In nucleotides, the CDR3 is TGTGCCAGTAGGGGGACAGGGGGCACTGAAGCTTTCTTT.

The chain is built from TRBV6-1 and TRBJ1-6, with D possibly being TRBD1 (5 bases). The germline gives CDR1 MNHNS, CDR2 SASEGT. V was shortened by 1 base and J by 12 bases, with 13 bases between the two germline ends. The CDR3 is 14 amino acids. The CDR3 protein is CASSEGGVRVPLHF. CDR3 DNA: TGTGCCAGCAGTGAAGGGGGGGTGAGGGTACCCCTCCACTTT.

This chain joins TRBV10-3 and TRBJ2-1; 10 bases match TRBD2. Germline V gene data show CDR1 as ENHRY and CDR2 as SYGVKD. This CDR3 is built from 13 residues. J gave up 7 bases and V 11 bases, and 8 bases lay outside the gene matches. The CDR3 spells CAATGTSANEQFF. The CDR3 DNA reads TGTGCCGCAACCGGGACTAGCGCTAATGAGCAGTTCTTC.

This chain joins TRBV5-6 and TRBJ1-5; a weak D match, TRBD1 (5 bases). V gave up 3 bases and J gave up 4 bases, with 17 bases separating them. CDR3 size: 16 residues. Germline V gene sequence: CDR1 SGHDT, CDR2 YYEEEE. CDR3 DNA: TGTGCCAGCAGCTCGGAGCGGGGCTACGCTAATCAGCCCCAGCATTTT. Encoded protein: CASSSERGYANQPQHF.

The rearrangement uses TRBV6-5 and TRBJ2-7; TRBD2 is a possible D gene (6 bases). CDR3 length: 13 amino acids. V gave up 5 bases and J gave up 3 bases, with 11 bases separating them. CDR1 MNHEY and CDR2 SVGAGI come from the germline V gene. The CDR3 protein is CASSRGTLYEQYF. As DNA, the CDR3 is TGTGCCAGCAGTCGGGGGACTCTCTACGAGCAGTACTTC.

The chain joins TRBV9 to TRBJ1-1; D gene unclear. Germline CDR1 and CDR2: SGDLS and YYNGEE. The CDR3 runs to 17 residues. V shed 4 bases and J shed 6 bases, with 25 bases lying between them. The CDR3 DNA is TGTGCCAGCAGCTCCCATAGACCCGGGCAGCTAAAGCCTGAAGCTTTCTTT. This translates into CASSSHRPGQLKPEAFF.

The CDR3 protein is CASSRTGVSSGNTIYF. The DNA for the CDR3 is TGTGCCAGCAGTCGAACAGGGGTATCAAGTGGAAACACCATATATTTT. The rearrangement joins TRBV9 to TRBJ1-3, with TRBD1 matching over 7 bases. The CDR3 is 16 residues long. Germline V gives CDR1 SGDLS, CDR2 YYNGEE. V shed 5 bases, J shed 3 bases, and the junction held 11 bases outside the gene matches. The full variable domain, rest sourced from reference TRBV9 and TRBJ1-3, is DSGVTQTPKHLITATGQRVTLRCSPRSGDLSVYWYQQSLDQGLQFLIQYYNGEERAKGNILERFSAQQFPDLHSELNLSSLELGDSALYFCASSRTGVSSGNTIYFGEGSWLTVV.

V is TRBV9 and J is TRBJ2-2; 9 nucleotides agree with TRBD2. The junction had 4 bases not matched to a gene; V was cut back by 0 bases and J by 7 bases. Germline CDR1 is SGDLS and CDR2 is YYNGEE. This CDR3 has 15 amino acids. CDR3 in DNA: TGTGCCAGCAGCGTAGCTGCGGGGGGGATCGGGGAGCTGTTTTTT. Translating it yields CASSVAAGGIGELFF. Full variable domain (missing parts from reference TRBV9 and TRBJ2-2): DSGVTQTPKHLITATGQRVTLRCSPRSGDLSVYWYQQSLDQGLQFLIQYYNGEERAKGNILERFSAQQFPDLHSELNLSSLELGDSALYFCASSVAAGGIGELFFGEGSRLTVL.

The chain has TRBV5-6 and TRBJ2-1; D not certain. CDR1 and CDR2 from the germline V gene are SGHDT and YYEEEE. V gave up 4 bases and J gave up 0 bases, with 14 bases separating them. CDR3 size: 16 residues. The CDR3 loop reads CASSDGLGSSYNEQFF. In nucleotides, the CDR3 is TGTGCCAGCAGCGACGGGCTAGGCAGCTCCTACAATGAGCAGTTCTTC.

The chain links TRBV20-1 to TRBJ1-1; D not resolved. In germline, CDR1 is DFQATT, CDR2 SNEGSKA (reference sequence). Trimming took 3 bases from V and 3 from J, leaving 5 bases between them. The CDR3 loop spans 11 amino acids. The CDR3 loop is CSARQYTEAFF. The CDR3 bases are TGCAGTGCTAGGCAGTACACTGAAGCTTTCTTT.

The genes are TRBV7-2 and TRBJ2-7; TRBD2 matches at 11 bases. The trim removed 2 bases at V and 6 bases at J, leaving 6 bases unmatched. The CDR3 has 15 amino acids. Germline assignment: CDR1 SGHTA and CDR2 FQGNSA. The CDR3, as DNA: TGTGCCAGCAGCTTATACCCGCTAGCGGGGGGCGAGCAGTACTTC. This codes for CASSLYPLAGGEQYF.

This clone was counted once. The rearrangement uses TRBV4-2 and TRBJ2-5; 15 nucleotides match TRBD2. Germline V CDR1 and CDR2: LGHNA, YNFKEQ. Trimming cost V 4 bases and J 5 bases; bases outside gene matches: 11. The CDR3 totals 18 residues. CDR3 region: CASSLVVLGLAGGETQYF. As DNA, the CDR3 is TGTGCCAGCAGCCTAGTAGTATTGGGACTAGCGGGGGGTGAGACCCAGTACTTC.

CDR3 loop: CASSLADRDETQYF. The CDR3 DNA reads as TGCGCCAGCAGTTTAGCCGACAGGGATGAGACCCAGTACTTC. The rearrangement joins TRBV5-1 to TRBJ2-5, with 7 positions matching TRBD1. V dropped 5 bases and J dropped 5; count of bases not matched to a gene: 9. CDR1 SGHRS and CDR2 YFSETQ come from the germline V gene. The CDR3 is 14 residues long.